The T cell receptor (beta chain) described here comes from a study of naive and memory T cell subsets. As for treatment: skin biopsy from PPD injection site in Mantoux-positive individual. Cells were not sorted; total RNA input targeted roughly 1 to 1000 ng. TCR cDNA received a 3' ligated oligonucleotide that carried a UMI. Reverse transcription of blood and skin TCR RNA was primed at alpha and beta constant regions. The SP2 primer and nested alpha and beta constant region primers amplified ligated cDNA in four rounds. TCRdb reprocessed the UMI-ligation and nested PCR reads with MiXCR, giving one entry per CDR3 protein. Of about 18,000 distinct CDR3 sequences in the sample, 8.5% to 10% were seen once. This CDR3 comprises 15 residues. V gave up 6 bases and J gave up 5 bases; unmatched junction bases: 8. CDR1 is LNHNV and CDR2 is YYDKDF in the germline V gene (reference sequence). This clonotype showed up just once. The CDR3 carries no conserved terminal phenylalanine or tryptophan, so it likely arises from a read error.

The sample in question was skin, obtained from a tuberculin skin test site. The chain recombines TRBV15 with TRBJ1-1; TRBD1 matches at 11 bases. This clonotype was sampled from an adult in good health. CDR3 amino acids: CATSSGTGGRTEAFS. In nucleotides, the CDR3 is TGTGCCACCAGTTCCGGGACAGGGGGGCGGACTGAAGCTTTCTCT.